The T cell receptor (beta chain) under discussion was sequenced for a study of blood T cell repertoires in COVID-19. Turning to the study itself: Sites across the United States, Italy and Spain contributed samples from acute and convalescent COVID-19.

This CDR3 is built from 16 residues. Germline values: CDR1 KGHSH, CDR2 LQKENI. V dropped 2 bases and J dropped 5 bases, with 16 bases sitting between them. In the original analysis: Nucleated cell number was recorded as an estimate derived from reference gene primer amplification. TCRdb keeps only in-frame clones here, not all; method: immunoSEQ multiplex PCR. V, J and clone size derive from that table, while D and trimming were established from the DNA sequence. The table has about 72,000 clones, around 84% seen once. The chain recombines TRBV18 with TRBJ1-5, with a weak D call TRBD1 (5 bases). Source material: peripheral blood. The sequence derives from a man between 65 and 79 years old with active or convalescent COVID-19. Written as DNA, the CDR3 is TGTGCCAGCTCACCAAATCCCCTCCGGGGGGATCAGCCCCAGCATTTT. Its protein product is CASSPNPLRGDQPQHF.